What follows describes a single T cell receptor (beta chain). Authors' analysis steps: Quantification of nucleated cells was approximated via reference gene primer amplification. Method: immunoSEQ multiplex PCR; TCRdb's copy keeps in-frame clones and lacks some. V, J and clone size were drawn from that table, and D and trimming were deduced from the DNA. This sample has some 130,000 clones, with around 85% found just once. Germline CDR1 SGHDN, CDR2 FVKESK. The CDR3 is 13 residues long. Deletions cut 1 base from V and 7 bases from J, with 10 bases between. The data were obtained in a study of blood T cell repertoires in COVID-19.

The rearrangement joins TRBV14 to TRBJ1-2; no reliable D call. Source material: peripheral blood. The origin of this receptor is a woman aged 80 or over with acute or convalescent COVID-19. The chain's CDR3 is CASSQVRGSGYTF. As DNA, the CDR3 is TGTGCCAGCAGCCAAGTTCGTGGTAGTGGCTACACCTTC. The full variable domain, rest sourced from reference TRBV14 and TRBJ1-2, is EAGVTQFPSHSVIEKGQTVTLRCDPISGHDNLYWYRRVMGKEIKFLLHFVKESKQDESGMPNNRFLAERTGGTYSTLKVQPAELEDSGVYFCASSQVRGSGYTFGSGTRLTVV.